The 28 T cell receptor beta chains listed next were all sequenced from one sample in a study of glioma-infiltrating T cells after dendritic cell vaccination. Data came from immunoSEQ multiplex PCR; TCRdb stores just in-frame clones and leaves some out. The data show fewer than 50,000 clones, about 85% seen once. The sequencing here drew on blood, taken before dendritic cell vaccination. The receptors stem from a human donor with glioblastoma.

Here the CDR3 reads CSAYDRDGYTF. CDR3 DNA sequence: TGCAGTGCTTATGACAGGGACGGCTACACCTTC. The chain joins TRBV20-1 to TRBJ1-2; 7 nucleotides align to TRBD1. After removal of 5 bases from V and 8 bases from J, the junction contained 5 bases not matched to a gene. This CDR3 is 11 amino acids long. The germline V gene has CDR1 DFQATT and CDR2 SNEGSKA (reference sequence).

This clone has just a few counts. The J gene is TRBJ1-2, the V gene TRBV18, with D perhaps TRBD1 (5 bases). V dropped 0 bases and J dropped 2 bases, with 7 bases sitting between them. The CDR3 runs to 14 residues. The V gene's germline CDR1 is KGHSH and CDR2 LQKENI. This CDR3 is CASSPPGVNYGYTF. In DNA, the CDR3 is TGTGCCAGCTCACCACCAGGGGTAAACTATGGCTACACCTTC. Combining the CDR3 with reference TRBV18 and TRBJ1-2 gives the whole variable domain NAGVMQNPRHLVRRRGQEARLRCSPMKGHSHVYWYRQLPEEGLKFMVYLQKENIIDESGMPKERFSAEFPKEGPSILRIQQVVRGDSAAYFCASSPPGVNYGYTFGSGTRLTVV.

This clone was observed once. The chain is built from TRBV27 and TRBJ1-2; D possibly corresponds to TRBD1 (5 bases). This CDR3 contains 14 residues. Deletions cut 6 bases from V and 0 bases from J, with 11 bases between. The germline V gene has CDR1 MNHEY and CDR2 SMNVEV (reference sequence). CDR3 DNA sequence: TGTGCCAGCAGCTACAGGTCCCCTAACTATGGCTACACCTTC. This translates into CASSYRSPNYGYTF.

The chain is built from TRBV7-8 and TRBJ2-3, with a weak D call TRBD1 (5 bases). This CDR3 comprises 17 residues. Germline lookup yields CDR1 SGHVS and CDR2 FQNEAQ. With 5 bases removed from V and 1 base from J, the gap between germline ends came to 19 bases. CDR3 loop: CASSTGYRLLGTDTQYF. The CDR3 DNA is TGTGCCAGCAGCACAGGCTACAGACTCCTAGGCACAGATACGCAGTATTTT.

This clone was observed a handful of times. CDR3 sequence (DNA): TGTGCCATCAGTGAGGAAAGGGGCGGCTACACCTTC. It translates to CAISEERGGYTF. J is TRBJ1-2 and V is TRBV10-3; tentative D call: TRBD1 (5 bases). The CDR3 consists of 12 residues. Germline V CDR1 and CDR2: ENHRY, SYGVKD. The germline V and J ends were trimmed by 2 bases and 8 bases, with 9 bases remaining between them.

J is TRBJ2-2 and V is TRBV9; 14 bases fit TRBD2. The CDR3 has 17 residues. Germline V gene data show CDR1 as SGDLS and CDR2 as YYNGEE. V shed 0 bases, J shed 7 bases, and the junction held 5 bases outside the gene matches. The CDR3 nucleotides read TGTGCCAGCAGCGTAGCGGGACTAGCGGGAGCGGGCGGGGAGCTGTTTTTT. Translation gives CASSVAGLAGAGGELFF.

The chain uses TRBV7-9 and TRBJ1-4, with D perhaps TRBD1 (5 bases). Trimming pared 5 bases from V and 0 bases from J, leaving 7 bases between. Germline V gene lookup returns CDR1 SEHNR and CDR2 FQNEAQ (reference sequence). CDR3 size: 14 residues. The CDR3 DNA sequence: TGTGCCAGCAGCACGACAGCAACTAATGAAAAACTGTTTTTT. This codes for CASSTTATNEKLFF.

The rearrangement links TRBV7-2 to TRBJ2-3; 10 nucleotides line up with TRBD1. V dropped 1 base and J dropped 6; count of bases not matched to a gene: 10. Germline V gives CDR1 SGHTA, CDR2 FQGNSA. This CDR3 spans 17 amino acids. The chain's CDR3 is CASSLVRTGGSLDTQYF. DNA for the CDR3: TGTGCCAGCAGCTTAGTTAGGACAGGGGGGTCCTTGGATACGCAGTATTTT.

This chain links TRBV5-4 with TRBJ2-3, with D tentatively TRBD1 (5 bases). The CDR3 contains 16 residues. Trimming pared 0 bases from V and 5 bases from J, leaving 16 bases between. Germline-derived CDR1 and CDR2 are SGHNT and YYREEE (reference sequence). CDR3 protein: CASSLESLPGQDTQYF. CDR3 nucleotide sequence: TGTGCCAGCAGCTTGGAGTCATTGCCAGGACAAGATACGCAGTATTTT. The full variable domain, its missing parts supplied by reference TRBV5-4 and TRBJ2-3, is ETGVTQSPTHLIKTRGQQVTLRCSSQSGHNTVSWYQQALGQGPQFIFQYYREEENGRGNFPPRFSGLQFPNYSSELNVNALELDDSALYLCASSLESLPGQDTQYFGPGTRLTVL.

The gene calls are TRBV5-6 and TRBJ1-5, with D possibly matching TRBD1 (5 bases). The CDR3 has 15 residues. Germline CDR1 and CDR2: SGHDT and YYEEEE. Deletions cut 4 bases from V and 4 bases from J, with 15 bases between. CDR3 nucleotides: TGTGCCAGCAGCCGCTGGGGGGGGGTTAATCAGCCCCAGCATTTT. It translates to CASSRWGGVNQPQHF. The full variable domain, with the rest looked up from reference TRBV5-6 and TRBJ1-5, is DAGVTQSPTHLIKTRGQQVTLRCSPKSGHDTVSWYQQALGQGPQFIFQYYEEEERQRGNFPDRFSGHQFPNYSSELNVNALLLGDSALYLCASSRWGGVNQPQHFGDGTRLSIL.

In this sample, this clone turned up once. The gene calls are TRBV11-3 and TRBJ2-3; 9 nucleotides align to TRBD2. V was pared by 1 base and J by 2 bases, with 4 bases of the junction left unmatched. Germline values: CDR1 SGHNT, CDR2 YENEEA. This CDR3 is built from 16 residues. The chain's CDR3 is CASSLVASGVTDTQYF. The CDR3 DNA reads as TGTGCCAGCAGCTTAGTGGCTAGCGGGGTCACAGATACGCAGTATTTT.

The chain joins TRBV2 to TRBJ1-2; 8 nucleotides line up with TRBD1. The CDR3 is 13 amino acids. The V and J ends lost 6 bases and 9 bases, in that order; junction bases with no gene match: 9. In germline, CDR1 is SNHLY, CDR2 FYNNEI. CDR3: CASSVETGESYTF. DNA of the CDR3: TGTGCCAGCAGCGTGGAGACAGGGGAGAGCTACACCTTC.

The V and J genes are TRBV15 and TRBJ2-3, with TRBD2 matching 8 bases. The V gene's germline CDR1 is LNHNV and CDR2 YYDKDF (reference sequence). The CDR3 is 17 amino acids. V was clipped by 2 bases and J by 1 base; unmatched bases: 8. This CDR3 reads CATSRLSGSVGTDTQYF. Here the CDR3 DNA reads TGTGCCACCAGCAGATTGAGCGGGAGTGTTGGCACAGATACGCAGTATTTT.

The V and J genes are TRBV27 and TRBJ2-7; D is unclear. V was cut by 5 bases and J by 3 bases, with 11 bases left in between. The CDR3 has 13 amino acids. Germline-derived CDR1 and CDR2 are MNHEY and SMNVEV (reference sequence). The CDR3 region is CASSRGKSYEQYF. The DNA for the CDR3 is TGTGCCAGCAGTCGCGGAAAAAGCTACGAGCAGTACTTC.

The CDR3 DNA sequence: TGTGCCAGCAGCCCGGGACAGGCTTATTCACCCCTCCACTTT. Protein sequence: CASSPGQAYSPLHF. This rearrangement joins TRBV5-6 to TRBJ1-6, with 8 positions matching TRBD1. The CDR3 is 14 amino acids. Germline CDR1 SGHDT, CDR2 YYEEEE. Germline trimming cut 4 bases from V and 8 bases from J; bases unmatched to any gene: 5.

This clone was detected once. The chain couples TRBV5-6 to TRBJ1-5, with 7 bases that match TRBD1. There are 13 residues in the CDR3. CDR1 and CDR2 (germline): SGHDT, YYEEEE. V lost 4 bases to trimming and J lost 5 bases; unmatched junction nucleotides: 3. CDR3 in DNA: TGTGCCAGCAGCCGGGACAGAGATCAGCCCCAGCATTTT. Translation: CASSRDRDQPQHF.

This clone was observed once. The rearrangement links TRBV19 to TRBJ2-1; TRBD2 agrees at 8 bases. Trimming at V came to 7 bases and at J to 8 bases, leaving 10 bases not matched to a gene. The CDR3 extends over 14 amino acids. Germline V lookup: CDR1 LNHDA, CDR2 SQIVND (reference sequence). The CDR3 DNA is TGTGCCAGTACCTCCCGGGGGGGGTTCCATGAGCAGTTCTTC. The encoded protein is CASTSRGGFHEQFF. Together with reference TRBV19 and TRBJ2-1, the CDR3 gives the full variable domain: DGGITQSPKYLFRKEGQNVTLSCEQNLNHDAMYWYRQDPGQGLRLIYYSQIVNDFQKGDIAEGYSVSREKKESFPLTVTSAQKNPTAFYLCASTSRGGFHEQFFGPGTRLTVL.

The rearrangement links TRBV5-1 to TRBJ2-3; TRBD1 matches at 9 bases. V lost 4 bases and J lost 4; bases outside the gene matches: 10. Germline values: CDR1 SGHRS, CDR2 YFSETQ. The CDR3 loop spans 16 amino acids. In nucleotides, the CDR3 is TGCGCCAGCAGCACAAAACAGGGGGCGTTATCAGATACGCAGTATTTT. Translated: CASSTKQGALSDTQYF.

V is TRBV5-1 and J is TRBJ2-5; 8 nucleotides line up with TRBD2. This CDR3 is 16 amino acids long. Germline V gene sequence: CDR1 SGHRS, CDR2 YFSETQ. V lost 3 bases and J lost 2; bases outside the gene matches: 9. CDR3 loop: CASSWVSGGGQETQYF. For the CDR3, the DNA is TGCGCCAGCAGCTGGGTCTCGGGGGGGGGACAAGAGACCCAGTACTTC.

The rearrangement links TRBV6-5 to TRBJ1-3; D call uncertain. CDR1 is MNHEY, CDR2 SVGAGI, per germline. The CDR3 has 12 residues. V gave up 3 bases and J gave up 4 bases, with 4 bases separating them. The CDR3: CASSYQGNTIYF. The CDR3, as DNA: TGTGCCAGCAGTTATCAGGGAAACACCATATATTTT.

A word on this clone: Other nucleotide sequences from this sample produce the same CDR3. The chain is built from TRBV6-5 and TRBJ2-3; 7 bases map to TRBD1. The CDR3 length is 16 residues. Germline CDR1 MNHEY, CDR2 SVGAGI. The J segment lost 2 bases and the V segment lost 1 base, leaving 6 bases of the junction unmatched. The CDR3: CASSYFGTENTDTQYF. The CDR3 DNA sequence: TGTGCCAGCAGTTACTTCGGGACAGAAAACACAGATACGCAGTATTTT.

The chain joins TRBV5-4 to TRBJ1-2, with TRBD1 matching over 11 bases. Trimming took 4 bases from V and 4 from J; bases not matched to a gene: 12. Per the germline V gene, CDR1 is SGHNT and CDR2 is YYREEE (reference sequence). This CDR3 has 17 residues. CDR3 bases: TGTGCCAGCAGCGTGAGGGACAGGGGGGTTAGGGCCTATGGCTACACCTTC. Amino acids: CASSVRDRGVRAYGYTF.

This chain uses TRBV13 with TRBJ1-2; 7 nucleotides agree with TRBD1. The CDR3 has 16 amino acids. With 0 bases clipped from V and 2 bases from J, the junction kept 6 bases outside the gene matches. CDR1 and CDR2 from the germline V gene are PRHDT and FYEKMQ (reference sequence). The CDR3 here is CASSLGRLTGNYGYTF. The CDR3 region has the DNA TGTGCCAGCAGCTTAGGGCGCTTGACAGGGAACTATGGCTACACCTTC.

The rearrangement uses TRBV11-2 and TRBJ1-2; TRBD1 might be the D (6 bases). The germline V and J ends were trimmed by 2 bases and 2 bases, with 15 bases remaining between them. The germline V gene encodes CDR1 SGHAT and CDR2 FQNNGV. CDR3 length: 16 amino acids. The CDR3 is CASSLPRGGLNYGYTF. The CDR3 DNA reads as TGTGCCAGCAGCTTACCCCGGGGGGGGCTAAACTATGGCTACACCTTC.

The genes are TRBV4-1 and TRBJ2-3, with D perhaps TRBD1 (6 bases). CDR3 length equals 16 residues. V lost 5 bases, J lost 1 base, and 16 bases lay in between. CDR1 is MGHRA and CDR2 is YSYEKL in the germline V gene. CDR3 residues: CASSDPPWTGTDTQYF. The CDR3 DNA is TGCGCCAGCAGCGACCCTCCCTGGACAGGCACAGATACGCAGTATTTT.

The J gene is TRBJ2-7, the V gene TRBV7-6; D uncertain. The CDR3 spans 13 residues. Per germline, CDR1 SGHVS and CDR2 FNYEAQ. V was clipped by 3 bases and J by 5 bases, with 11 bases between them. CDR3 protein: CASSFQLSNEQYF. The CDR3 coding sequence is TGTGCCAGCAGCTTTCAGTTGTCAAACGAGCAGTACTTC.

The rearrangement links TRBV5-5 to TRBJ2-7; possibly TRBD2 for D (5 bases). The CDR3 has 14 amino acids. CDR1 and CDR2 from the germline V gene are SGHKS and YYEKEE (reference sequence). V gave up 0 bases and J gave up 5 bases, with 12 bases separating them. CDR3 DNA sequence: TGTGCCAGCAGCTTGGTCGCGGGTAAGGACGAGCAGTACTTC. Translated, it gives CASSLVAGKDEQYF. The entire variable domain, with the rest obtained from reference TRBV5-5 and TRBJ2-7, is as follows: DAGVTQSPTHLIKTRGQQVTLRCSPISGHKSVSWYQQVLGQGPQFIFQYYEKEERGRGNFPDRFSARQFPNYSSELNVNALLLGDSALYLCASSLVAGKDEQYFGPGTRLTVT.

The rearrangement joins TRBV6-5 to TRBJ1-2, with 7 bases that match TRBD1. This CDR3 spans 13 amino acids. Germline V lookup: CDR1 MNHEY, CDR2 SVGAGI. After removal of 6 bases from V and 3 bases from J, the junction contained 4 bases not matched to a gene. Written as DNA, the CDR3 is TGTGCCAGCAGATCCGGGACAGACTATGGCTACACCTTC. Protein: CASRSGTDYGYTF.